The source of this T cell receptor (beta chain) is a study of cytomegalovirus exposure and HLA in healthy donors. As for the study in general: A prior study identified 110 million or so unique TCR beta sequences from about 179 million T cells.

Germline-derived CDR1 and CDR2 are SGHTA and FQGNSA. Trimming took off 1 base at V and 3 bases at J, with 12 bases between the two ends. The CDR3 totals 16 residues. The PCR ran on 60 Vbeta and 13 Jbeta primers. The data were produced by immunoSEQ multiplex PCR, yet TCRdb's version contains in-frame clones alone and is incomplete. Of approximately 120,000 clones in the sample, less than 80% were seen once. The chain has TRBV7-2 and TRBJ1-4, with D hard to call. The clonotype comes from a woman aged 45 to 65 in good health and CMV-seronegative. Material for sequencing was PBMCs. This chain's CDR3 is CASSLVGGWANEKLFF. The CDR3 region has the DNA TGTGCCAGCAGCTTAGTCGGCGGGTGGGCTAATGAAAAACTGTTTTTT.